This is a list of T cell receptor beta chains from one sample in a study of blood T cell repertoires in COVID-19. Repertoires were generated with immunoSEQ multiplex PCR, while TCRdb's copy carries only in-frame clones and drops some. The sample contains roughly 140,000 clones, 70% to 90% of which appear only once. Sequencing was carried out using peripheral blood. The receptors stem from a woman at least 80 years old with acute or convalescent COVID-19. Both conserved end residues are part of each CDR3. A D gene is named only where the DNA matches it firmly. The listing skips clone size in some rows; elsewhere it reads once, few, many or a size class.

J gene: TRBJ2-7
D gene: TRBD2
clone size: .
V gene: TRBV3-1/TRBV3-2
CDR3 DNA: TGTGCCAGCAGCCAGGGAGGACTAGCGTACGAGCAGTACTTC
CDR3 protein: CASSQGGLAYEQYF

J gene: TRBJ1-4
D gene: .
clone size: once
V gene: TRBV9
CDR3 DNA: TGTGCCAGCAGCGGGCCCGAGGGGGAGAATGAAAAACTGTTTTTT
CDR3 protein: CASSGPEGENEKLFF

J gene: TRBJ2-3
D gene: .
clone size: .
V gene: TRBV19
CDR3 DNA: TGTGCCAGTACCGGAGCCGGGTCAGATACGCAGTATTTT
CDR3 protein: CASTGAGSDTQYF

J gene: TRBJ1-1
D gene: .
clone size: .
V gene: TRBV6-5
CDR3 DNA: TGTGCCAGCAGTCCAGGGCGGACTGAAGCTTTCTTT
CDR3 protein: CASSPGRTEAFF

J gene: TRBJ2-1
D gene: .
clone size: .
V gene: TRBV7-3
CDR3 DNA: TGTGCCAGCAGCCCGAGCGCTAGCCCCGCAGACTACAATGAGCAGTTCTTC
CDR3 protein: CASSPSASPADYNEQFF

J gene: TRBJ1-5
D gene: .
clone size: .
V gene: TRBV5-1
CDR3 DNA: TGCGCCAGCAGCGTTGACGGGAATCAGCCCCAGCATTTT
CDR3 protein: CASSVDGNQPQHF

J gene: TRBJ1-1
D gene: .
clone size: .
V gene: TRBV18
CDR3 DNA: TGTGCCAGCTCACCGCAGAGGGAGTCGAACACTGAAGCTTTCTTT
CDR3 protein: CASSPQRESNTEAFF

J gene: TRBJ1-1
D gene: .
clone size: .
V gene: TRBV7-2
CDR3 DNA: TGTGCCAGCAGCTTAGGTCGGGGGGGGAACACTGAAGCTTTCTTT
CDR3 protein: CASSLGRGGNTEAFF

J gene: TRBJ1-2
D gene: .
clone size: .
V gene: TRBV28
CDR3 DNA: TGTGCCAGCAGTGATGGGGGGGCTCCAAAAAACCTTAACTATGGCTACACCTTC
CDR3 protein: CASSDGGAPKNLNYGYTF

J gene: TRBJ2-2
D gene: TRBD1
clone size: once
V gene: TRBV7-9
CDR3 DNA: TGTGCCAGCAGCCCAGGACAGGGCACCGGGGAGCTGTTTTTT
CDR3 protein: CASSPGQGTGELFF

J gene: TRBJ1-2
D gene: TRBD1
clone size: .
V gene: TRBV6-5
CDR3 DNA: TGTGCCAGCAGGTACAGGGGTCCCCCTGGCTACACCTTC
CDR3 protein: CASRYRGPPGYTF

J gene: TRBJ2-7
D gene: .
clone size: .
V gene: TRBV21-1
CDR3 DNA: TGTGCCAGCGTCCCCCGGGCTAGCGGGGGGCACGAGCAGTACTTC
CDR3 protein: CASVPRASGGHEQYF

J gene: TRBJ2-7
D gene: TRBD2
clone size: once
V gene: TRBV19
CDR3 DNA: TGTGCCAGTAGTCAACAAGGACTAGCGGGGGGGCCGGAAAACGAGCAGTACTTC
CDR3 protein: CASSQQGLAGGPENEQYF

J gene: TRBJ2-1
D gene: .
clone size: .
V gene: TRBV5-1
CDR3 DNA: TGCGCCAGCAGCTTGGTAGCCCTAGTGGATGAGCAGTTCTTC
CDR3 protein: CASSLVALVDEQFF

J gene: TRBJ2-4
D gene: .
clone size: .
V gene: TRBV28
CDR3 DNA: TGTGCCAACAACCAACCAACGGGGGGCGGTATCATTCAGTACTTC
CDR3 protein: CANNQPTGGGIIQYF

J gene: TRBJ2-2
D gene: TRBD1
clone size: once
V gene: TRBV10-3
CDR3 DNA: TGTGCCATCAGTGGGCCCCAGGGGGCGAACACCGGGGAGCTGTTTTTT
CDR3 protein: CAISGPQGANTGELFF

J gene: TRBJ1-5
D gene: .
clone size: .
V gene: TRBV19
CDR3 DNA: TGTGCCAGTAACCTTCCTAGCAAGAATCAGCCCCAGCATTTT
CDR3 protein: CASNLPSKNQPQHF

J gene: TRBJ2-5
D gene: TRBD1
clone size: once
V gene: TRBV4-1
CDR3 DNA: TGCGCCAGCAGCCAAGACAGGACAGGGGAAGAGACCCAGTACTTC
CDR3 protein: CASSQDRTGEETQYF

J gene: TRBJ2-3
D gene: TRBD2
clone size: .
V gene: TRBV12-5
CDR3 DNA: TGTGCTAGTGGTTCCGGACTAGCGGGGGTCACAGATACGCAGTATTTT
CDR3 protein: CASGSGLAGVTDTQYF

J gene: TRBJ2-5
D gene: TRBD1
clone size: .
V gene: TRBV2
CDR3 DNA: TGTGCCAGCAGTGACTCCGGGACAGGGGGAGAGACCCAGTACTTC
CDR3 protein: CASSDSGTGGETQYF

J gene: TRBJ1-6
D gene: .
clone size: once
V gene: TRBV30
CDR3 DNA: TGTGCCTGGAGTGTGAAGGGAGGGCAAAGATCACCCCTCCACTTT
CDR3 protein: CAWSVKGGQRSPLHF

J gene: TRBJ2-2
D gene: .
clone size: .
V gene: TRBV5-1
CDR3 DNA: TGCGCCAGCAGCCCGGTCTTGAACACCGGGGAGCTGTTTTTT
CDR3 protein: CASSPVLNTGELFF

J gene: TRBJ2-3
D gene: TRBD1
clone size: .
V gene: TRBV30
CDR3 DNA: TGTGCCTGGAGTGTACAGGGGGCAGATACGCAGTATTTT
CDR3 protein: CAWSVQGADTQYF

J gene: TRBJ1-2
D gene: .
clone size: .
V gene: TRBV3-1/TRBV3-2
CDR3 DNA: TGTGCCAGCAGCCCGACCGCAGGGTACCCCTATGGCTACACCTTC
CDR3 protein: CASSPTAGYPYGYTF

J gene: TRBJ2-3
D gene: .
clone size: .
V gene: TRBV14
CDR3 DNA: TGTGCCAGCAGCCTCCGACTAGATGGGACAGATACGCAGTATTTT
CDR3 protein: CASSLRLDGTDTQYF

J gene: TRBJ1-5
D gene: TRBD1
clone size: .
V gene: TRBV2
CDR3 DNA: TGTGCCAGCGAAGGGACAGGGGGTCAGCCCCAGCATTTT
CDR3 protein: CASEGTGGQPQHF

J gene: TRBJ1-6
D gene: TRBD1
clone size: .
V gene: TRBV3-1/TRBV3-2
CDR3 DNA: TGTGCCAGCTCCTTAGGACAGGGGAATTCACCCCTCCACTTT
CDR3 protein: CASSLGQGNSPLHF

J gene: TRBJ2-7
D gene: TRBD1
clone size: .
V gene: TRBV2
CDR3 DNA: TGTGCCAGCAGTCGGGACAGGGGGTCCCACTACGAGCAGTACTTC
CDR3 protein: CASSRDRGSHYEQYF

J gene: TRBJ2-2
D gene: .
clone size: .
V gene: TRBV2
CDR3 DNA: TGTGCCAGCAGCCTTTCGGTAGGGAGTACCGGGGAGCTGTTTTTT
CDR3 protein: CASSLSVGSTGELFF

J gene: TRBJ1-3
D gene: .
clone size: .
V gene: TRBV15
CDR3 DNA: TGTGCCACCAGCAGAGATGTGGCACCGTCCAACACCATATATTTT
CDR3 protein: CATSRDVAPSNTIYF

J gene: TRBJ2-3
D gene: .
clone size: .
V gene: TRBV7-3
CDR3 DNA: TGTGCCAGCAGCTTAACAGGGGGCACAGATACGCAGTATTTT
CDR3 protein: CASSLTGGTDTQYF

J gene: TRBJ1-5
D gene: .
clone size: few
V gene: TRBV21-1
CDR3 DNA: TGTGCCAGCAGCAAAGAGGAGAGGGGGCGCGGTAGCAATCAGCCCCAGCATTTT
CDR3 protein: CASSKEERGRGSNQPQHF